This T cell receptor beta chain came from a study of shared clonotypes between healthy human individuals. The CDR3 runs 16 residues. V dropped 4 bases and J dropped 4; count of bases not matched to a gene: 9. Germline loops: CDR1 MRHNA, CDR2 SNTAGT. The assay was immunoSEQ multiplex PCR, and TCRdb's table has in-frame clones only and misses some. Among approximately 500,000 clones listed, less than 96% were seen once. The origin of this receptor is a woman aged 30 to 39 in good health. The chain combines TRBV6-4 with TRBJ1-2, with 10 nucleotides matching TRBD1. The specimen was naive CD4+ T cells sorted from blood. Specified subset: CD45RA+ positively selected. CDR3 sequence reads: CASSVNPTGGGYGYTF. The CDR3 DNA sequence: TGTGCCAGCAGTGTGAATCCGACAGGGGGCGGCTATGGCTACACCTTC.